This T cell receptor (beta chain) was found in a study of glioma-infiltrating T cells after dendritic cell vaccination. Study information: Patients had newly diagnosed or recurrent glioblastoma and received dendritic cell vaccines.

CDR1 and CDR2 from the germline V gene are SGHAT and FQNNGV. The J segment lost 10 bases and the V segment lost 2 bases, leaving 12 bases of the junction unmatched. This CDR3 comprises 15 residues. Indicated time point: after dendritic cell vaccination, including at tumor progression/relapse. Assay used: immunoSEQ multiplex PCR; TCRdb lists only in-frame clones, some missing. Counted here are some 99,000 clones, around 80% occurring once; the ten biggest clones make up roughly 5.9%. Sequencing was performed on blood, taken after dendritic cell vaccination. This TCR was sampled from a human donor with glioblastoma. The chain carries TRBV11-2 and TRBJ2-3; 7 nucleotides agree with TRBD2. This CDR3 reads CASSLRAVWAGAQYF. Here the CDR3 DNA reads TGTGCCAGCAGCTTAAGGGCTGTGTGGGCGGGAGCGCAGTATTTT.